This is a list of T cell receptor beta chains from one sample in a study of OX40 agonist ivuxolimab in advanced cancers. This table comes from immunoSEQ multiplex PCR, and its TCRdb copy is limited to in-frame clones, with some not included. The table records around 80,000 clones, roughly four fifths of them present only once. This material consisted of CD4+ or CD8+ T cells sorted from blood, taken in a trial of the OX40 agonist ivuxolimab. All receptors derive from an adult with an advanced solid tumor such as melanoma, head and neck, liver or kidney cancer. CDR3s include the opening cysteine and the closing phenylalanine or tryptophan. D genes are given only for firm matches. Clone size appears in some rows only: once, few, many, or a class for an expanded clone.

J	V	D	size	CDR3	DNA
TRBJ2-7	TRBV9	TRBD1	-	CASSGQGAYEQYF	TGTGCCAGCAGCGGACAGGGGGCCTACGAGCAGTACTTC
TRBJ2-3	TRBV4-3	TRBD2	-	CASSHRAGESDTQYF	TGCGCCAGCAGCCACCGAGCGGGAGAATCTGATACGCAGTATTTT
TRBJ1-5	TRBV28	-	few	CASSPRGRQPQHF	TGTGCCAGCAGTCCCCGGGGACGTCAGCCCCAGCATTTT
TRBJ1-5	TRBV6-6	TRBD1	-	CASSQGQGSQPQHF	TGTGCCAGCAGTCAAGGACAGGGGTCTCAGCCCCAGCATTTT
TRBJ2-3	TRBV29-1	-	-	CSVEKFGTPDTQYF	TGCAGCGTTGAAAAATTTGGTACTCCAGATACGCAGTATTTT
TRBJ2-3	TRBV12-1	-	-	CASSPPGSAQYF	TGTGCCAGCAGCCCGCCCGGGAGCGCGCAGTATTTT
TRBJ2-7	TRBV5-1	-	-	CASSLGPGSSYEQYF	TGCGCCAGCAGCTTAGGACCGGGGTCCTCCTACGAGCAGTACTTC
TRBJ1-3	TRBV5-4	-	-	CASSLIGSGNTIYF	TGTGCCAGCAGCTTGATTGGATCTGGAAACACCATATATTTT
TRBJ2-5	TRBV19	-	-	CASKDQETQYF	TGTGCCAGTAAGGATCAAGAGACCCAGTACTTC
TRBJ1-1	TRBV6-5	-	-	CASSSGSTEAFF	TGTGCCAGCAGTTCTGGTAGCACTGAAGCTTTCTTT
TRBJ2-1	TRBV7-9	TRBD2	-	CASSSESSGAYNEQFF	TGTGCCAGCAGCTCTGAGTCTAGCGGGGCTTACAATGAGCAGTTCTTC
TRBJ1-6	TRBV9	-	-	CASSVASLASYNSPLHF	TGTGCCAGCAGCGTAGCCAGTCTCGCCTCCTATAATTCACCCCTCCACTTT
TRBJ2-3	TRBV9	-	-	CASSVGGLSTDTQYF	TGTGCCAGCAGCGTAGGGGGCCTTAGCACAGATACGCAGTATTTT
TRBJ1-2	TRBV7-2	-	-	CASSLNPGNYGYTF	TGTGCCAGCAGCTTAAACCCAGGGAACTATGGCTACACCTTC
TRBJ1-2	TRBV11-3	-	-	CASQVTVYYGYTF	TGTGCCAGTCAGGTGACAGTATACTATGGCTACACCTTC
TRBJ2-2	TRBV19	-	-	CASKGQGTTGELFF	TGTGCCAGTAAGGGGCAGGGGACCACCGGGGAGCTGTTTTTT
TRBJ1-3	TRBV7-9	-	-	CASSLVGTGNTIYF	TGTGCCAGCAGCTTAGTAGGAACTGGAAACACCATATATTTT
TRBJ2-3	TRBV10-3	-	-	CAISEALLTDTQYF	TGTGCCATCAGTGAAGCACTTCTCACAGATACGCAGTATTTT
TRBJ2-7	TRBV5-1	TRBD1	-	CASSLLGGEGYEQYF	TGCGCCAGCAGCTTGTTAGGGGGCGAAGGCTACGAGCAGTACTTC
TRBJ2-3	TRBV9	-	-	CASSGGSTDTQYF	TGTGCCAGCAGCGGGGGTAGCACAGATACGCAGTATTTT
TRBJ2-7	TRBV4-3	TRBD1	-	CASSQDRTGGYEQYF	TGCGCCAGCAGCCAAGATCGGACAGGGGGCTACGAGCAGTACTTC
TRBJ2-2	TRBV5-1	-	-	CASSLNTLRNTGELFF	TGCGCCAGCAGCTTGAATACTTTGAGGAACACCGGGGAGCTGTTTTTT
TRBJ1-2	TRBV27	TRBD1	few	CASSRTGGGYTF	TGTGCCAGCAGTCGGACAGGGGGTGGCTACACCTTC
TRBJ2-5	TRBV9	TRBD2	few	CASSSSTSGWGETQYF	TGTGCCAGCAGCTCCTCGACTAGCGGGTGGGGGGAGACCCAGTACTTC
TRBJ2-3	TRBV10-1	-	-	CASSAGGDTQYF	TGCGCCAGCAGTGCCGGGGGAGATACGCAGTATTTT
TRBJ1-6	TRBV5-6	TRBD1	-	CASSLGGTDRRPLHF	TGTGCCAGCAGCTTGGGGGGGACGGACAGGCGGCCCCTCCACTTT
TRBJ2-1	TRBV7-9	-	-	CASSLVGGPHEQFF	TGTGCCAGCAGCTTGGTGGGGGGCCCCCATGAGCAGTTCTTC
TRBJ1-5	TRBV27	-	once	CASKTAGGARGQPQHF	TGTGCCAGCAAAACCGCCGGGGGGGCGCGGGGTCAGCCCCAGCATTTT
TRBJ2-7	TRBV28	TRBD2	-	CASSLPRTSVPHEQYF	TGTGCCAGCAGTCTACCTCGGACTAGCGTGCCCCACGAGCAGTACTTC
TRBJ1-2	TRBV11-2	TRBD1	-	CASSLRTGGLFYGYTF	TGTGCCAGCAGCTTAAGGACAGGCGGATTGTTTTATGGCTACACCTTC
TRBJ2-7	TRBV6-1	-	once	CASSESIGSYEQYF	TGTGCCAGCAGTGAGAGTATAGGCTCCTACGAGCAGTACTTC
TRBJ1-4	TRBV2	-	-	CASTRRDVSATNEKLFF	TGTGCCAGCACTCGCCGGGACGTATCGGCAACTAATGAAAAACTGTTTTTT
TRBJ1-5	TRBV19	-	-	CATLSWPEPQHF	TGTGCCACCCTGTCCTGGCCGGAGCCCCAGCATTTT
TRBJ1-5	TRBV7-8	-	few	CASSAMGYSNQPQHF	TGTGCCAGCAGCGCCATGGGATATAGCAATCAGCCCCAGCATTTT
TRBJ2-7	TRBV7-2	-	-	CASSFFEGSYEQYF	TGTGCCAGCAGCTTTTTTGAGGGTTCCTACGAGCAGTACTTC
TRBJ2-1	TRBV9	-	-	CASSASVDEQFF	TGTGCCAGCAGCGCTAGCGTGGATGAGCAGTTCTTC
TRBJ2-7	TRBV7-2	-	-	CASSLEFHEQYF	TGTGCCAGCAGCTTGGAGTTCCACGAGCAGTACTTC
TRBJ2-6	TRBV28	-	-	CASTRPGRSGANVLTF	TGTGCCAGCACACGACCGGGGCGCTCTGGGGCCAACGTCCTGACTTTC
TRBJ2-7	TRBV4-3	TRBD2	once	CASSQEPAGGGEQYF	TGCGCCAGCAGCCAAGAGCCAGCGGGGGGGGGCGAGCAGTATTTC
TRBJ1-5	TRBV7-2	TRBD1	-	CASSWDSLEPTQPQHF	TGTGCCAGCAGTTGGGACAGTCTGGAGCCCACTCAGCCCCAGCATTTT
TRBJ1-1	TRBV7-3	-	few	CASSLYPGRVTEAFF	TGTGCCAGCAGCTTATATCCGGGGAGGGTCACTGAAGCTTTCTTT
TRBJ2-3	TRBV5-1	TRBD2	-	CASRGVAGVSGTDTQYF	TGCGCCAGCCGTGGGGTAGCGGGAGTGTCGGGCACAGATACGCAGTATTTT
TRBJ2-1	TRBV7-9	-	-	CASSLGRREWSYNEQFF	TGTGCCAGCAGCTTAGGTCGGCGGGAATGGTCCTACAATGAGCAGTTCTTC
TRBJ2-2	TRBV4-1	-	few	CASSHLSASNTGELFF	TGCGCCAGCAGCCACCTCTCGGCTTCGAACACCGGGGAGCTGTTTTTT
TRBJ1-2	TRBV6-6	TRBD1	-	CASSSPGTGTNYGYTF	TGTGCCAGCAGTTCTCCCGGGACAGGAACTAACTATGGCTACACCTTC
TRBJ2-5	TRBV25-1	-	-	CASSESRLYQETQYF	TGTGCCAGCAGTGAATCCAGGCTGTACCAAGAGACCCAGTACTTC